This TCR beta chain was obtained from a study of cytomegalovirus exposure and HLA in healthy donors. Overall study results and limits: What TCR beta sequences reportedly achieved was accurate prediction of HLA-A and HLA-B alleles in most subjects.

It was with 60 Vbeta and 13 Jbeta primers that the PCR ran. The repertoire was sequenced with immunoSEQ multiplex PCR; TCRdb's copy has only in-frame clones and lacks some. This table holds about 160,000 clones. The CDR3 sequence is 11 residues long. V dropped 6 bases and J dropped 4 bases, with 4 bases sitting between them. Germline CDR1 is MNHNS and CDR2 is SASEGT. As for this clone: Its antigen remains unknown.

The sequenced material came from PBMCs. This receptor was taken from a man aged 25-45 years in good health and CMV-seronegative. This rearrangement joins TRBV6-1 to TRBJ1-5, with D uncertain. The DNA for the CDR3 is TGTGCCAGCAGCGGGAATCAGCCCCAGCATTTT. Translating gives CASSGNQPQHF.